A single sample gave rise to the 25 T cell receptor beta chains below, sequenced in a study of cytomegalovirus exposure and HLA in healthy donors. PCR employed 60 Vbeta and 13 Jbeta primers. Libraries were prepared by immunoSEQ multiplex PCR; TCRdb keeps only in-frame clonotypes and omits some of them. The specimen's table records over 100,000 clones. The sample taken for sequencing was PBMCs. The receptors were sampled from a man younger than 35 in good health and CMV-seronegative.

The CDR3 nucleotides read TGTGCCAGCAGTTACGGGGGGGGCACAGATACGCAGTATTTT. Translated: CASSYGGGTDTQYF. This chain connects TRBV6-5 to TRBJ2-3; the match to TRBD2 covers 7 bases. The ends lost 2 bases at V and 1 base at J; junction bases unmatched: 0. Germline V gene data show CDR1 as MNHEY and CDR2 as SVGAGI. This CDR3 has 14 amino acids.

The CDR3 sequence: CASSLSDQPQHF. The DNA for the CDR3 is TGTGCCAGCAGTTTATCAGATCAGCCCCAGCATTTT. The rearrangement joins TRBV28 to TRBJ1-5; the D is unclear. Trimming shortened V by 1 base and J by 5 bases, and 3 bases separated the two germline ends. The CDR3 loop spans 12 amino acids. Germline V gives CDR1 MDHEN, CDR2 SYDVKM.

This chain links TRBV7-2 with TRBJ1-3; a possible D gene is TRBD1 (6 bases). Germline V gene sequence: CDR1 SGHTA, CDR2 FQGNSA. The CDR3 is made up of 17 amino acids. Deletions cut 5 bases from V and 2 bases from J, with 19 bases between. The CDR3 nucleotides read TGTGCCAGCAGCGCACTCGGACAGACAATGCCTGGAAACACCATATATTTT. Protein sequence: CASSALGQTMPGNTIYF.

The rearrangement joins TRBV11-3 to TRBJ2-7; TRBD2 agrees at 15 bases. The V segment lost 5 bases and the J segment 4 bases; nucleotides outside the gene matches: 3. CDR3 length: 15 amino acids. Germline V CDR1 and CDR2: SGHNT, YENEEA. Written as DNA, the CDR3 is TGTGCCAGCAGCACCGGACTAGCGGGAGGGTACGAGCAGTACTTC. It is translated as CASSTGLAGGYEQYF.

V usage is TRBV4-1 and J usage is TRBJ2-3; TRBD2 aligns across 9 bases. In germline, CDR1 is MGHRA, CDR2 YSYEKL. Unmatched junction bases numbered 15, after V lost 0 bases and J lost 2 bases. The CDR3 loop spans 20 amino acids. The CDR3 loop is CASSQDFPARLAGSTDTQYF. The CDR3 nucleotides are TGCGCCAGCAGCCAAGATTTCCCGGCCCGGCTAGCGGGGTCCACAGATACGCAGTATTTT.

V gene TRBV10-3 combines with J gene TRBJ2-1; the match to TRBD2 covers 7 bases. Germline V gene lookup returns CDR1 ENHRY and CDR2 SYGVKD. The CDR3 runs to 15 residues. Trimming took 10 bases from V and 0 from J; bases not matched to a gene: 9. CDR3 DNA sequence: TGTGCCACTATGACTAGCCGAAGCTCCTACAATGAGCAGTTCTTC. It encodes CATMTSRSSYNEQFF.

The chain has TRBV18 and TRBJ1-3; D is ambiguous. From germline, CDR1 is KGHSH and CDR2 LQKENI. This CDR3 region has 13 residues. Trimming left V 0 bases short and J 4 bases short, with 4 bases between. The CDR3 DNA reads as TGTGCCAGCTCACCACCTGCGGGAAACACCATATATTTT. Translated, it gives CASSPPAGNTIYF.

The CDR3 spells CASDRGGTVSYEQYF. The CDR3 region has the DNA TGTGCCAGCGATCGTGGGGGGACAGTCTCCTACGAGCAGTACTTC. V and J are TRBV7-2 and TRBJ2-7; D possibly corresponds to TRBD1 (7 bases). Trimming removed 8 bases at V and 0 bases at J, with 17 bases between. CDR3 length: 15 amino acids. Germline lookup yields CDR1 SGHTA and CDR2 FQGNSA. The complete variable domain, with remaining parts taken from reference TRBV7-2 and TRBJ2-7, reads GAGVSQSPSNKVTEKGKDVELRCDPISGHTALYWYRQSLGQGLEFLIYFQGNSAPDKSGLPSDRFSAERTGGSVSTLTIQRTQQEDSAVYLCASDRGGTVSYEQYFGPGTRLTVT.

The chain couples TRBV7-9 to TRBJ1-6; weak D call: TRBD1 (6 bases). Germline assignment: CDR1 SEHNR and CDR2 FQNEAQ (reference sequence). The ends were cut back, 5 bases at V and 7 bases at J, with 21 bases in the middle. This CDR3 spans 17 amino acids. CDR3 sequence (DNA): TGTGCCAGCAGCCCAACAGGGTCCGACGGTCGCAATTCACCCCTCCACTTT. This translates into CASSPTGSDGRNSPLHF.

The genes are TRBV7-6 and TRBJ2-5; TRBD1 matches at 12 bases. The J call may be incorrect, as the DNA end agrees better with TRBJ2-7. Per the germline V gene, CDR1 is SGHVS and CDR2 is FNYEAQ. CDR3 length: 15 residues. CDR3 coding DNA: TGTGCCAGCAGCTTGCTGGGGACAGGGGGCCACGAGCAGTACTTC. This codes for CASSLLGTGGHEQYF.

This chain links TRBV7-2 with TRBJ1-1, with 7 bases aligning to TRBD1. Germline V gene data show CDR1 as SGHTA and CDR2 as FQGNSA. With 5 bases clipped from V and 0 bases from J, the junction kept 6 bases outside the gene matches. This CDR3 spans 15 amino acids. The CDR3 region has the DNA TGTGCCAGCAGCGTAGACAGGGCCGTGAACACTGAAGCTTTCTTT. As protein: CASSVDRAVNTEAFF. Complete variable domain (other parts from reference TRBV7-2 and TRBJ1-1): GAGVSQSPSNKVTEKGKDVELRCDPISGHTALYWYRQSLGQGLEFLIYFQGNSAPDKSGLPSDRFSAERTGGSVSTLTIQRTQQEDSAVYLCASSVDRAVNTEAFFGQGTRLTVV.

The gene calls are TRBV25-1 and TRBJ1-4; D not resolved. CDR3 length: 14 residues. V lost 5 bases and J lost 8, with 15 bases in between. CDR1 MGHDK and CDR2 SYGVNS come from the germline V gene. CDR3 region: CASSPGPGREKLFF. The CDR3 DNA reads TGTGCCAGCAGTCCAGGTCCCGGAAGGGAAAAACTGTTTTTT.

V and J are TRBV7-2 and TRBJ1-1; D not resolved. Germline loops: CDR1 SGHTA, CDR2 FQGNSA. Trimming took 5 bases from V and 1 from J, leaving 8 bases between them. The CDR3 runs to 13 residues. The CDR3 spells CASSREENTEAFF. The CDR3 DNA reads as TGTGCCAGCAGCCGAGAAGAGAACACTGAAGCTTTCTTT.

This rearrangement joins TRBV5-5 to TRBJ1-5; perhaps TRBD1 as D (6 bases). CDR1 SGHKS and CDR2 YYEKEE come from the germline V gene (reference sequence). Trimming pared 1 base from V and 7 bases from J, leaving 18 bases between. This CDR3 spans 16 amino acids. CDR3 residues: CASSLSQGSKFQPQHF. DNA of the CDR3: TGTGCCAGCAGCTTGTCACAGGGTTCTAAGTTCCAGCCCCAGCATTTT.

V gene TRBV27 combines with J gene TRBJ1-2; no firm D call. The CDR3 is 14 amino acids. Deletions cut 6 bases from V and 7 bases from J, with 18 bases between. Germline V CDR1 and CDR2: MNHEY, SMNVEV (reference sequence). CDR3 nucleotide sequence: TGTGCCAGCAGCCCTAGGAGTTGGGGAGGTGGCTACACCTTC. Protein: CASSPRSWGGGYTF.

The chain employs TRBV7-8 and TRBJ1-2; 11 bases align to TRBD1. The V gene's germline CDR1 is SGHVS and CDR2 FQNEAQ. V dropped 4 bases and J dropped 5; count of bases not matched to a gene: 12. The CDR3 is 17 residues long. This chain's CDR3 is CASSSGQGVRELYGYTF. CDR3 nucleotides: TGTGCCAGCAGCTCGGGACAGGGGGTGAGAGAATTATATGGCTACACCTTC.

This chain links TRBV28 with TRBJ1-5; D possibly corresponds to TRBD1 (6 bases). This CDR3 is built from 14 residues. Germline V gives CDR1 MDHEN, CDR2 SYDVKM. The germline V and J ends were trimmed by 9 bases and 3 bases, with 15 bases remaining between them. The CDR3 DNA follows: TGTGCCAGTCGCGGGGGGGCTGACAATCAGCCCCAGCATTTT. Its protein is CASRGGADNQPQHF.

The chain joins TRBV30 to TRBJ1-6, with D perhaps matching TRBD1 (6 bases). The CDR3 covers 13 residues. Germline V gene lookup returns CDR1 GTSNPN and CDR2 SVGIG (reference sequence). The V end was cut by 0 bases, the J end by 6 bases, with 6 bases between. This chain's CDR3 is CAWSVRGNSPLHF. Here the CDR3 DNA reads TGTGCCTGGAGTGTCAGGGGTAATTCACCCCTCCACTTT.

This chain links TRBV25-1 with TRBJ2-2; D not certain. CDR1 and CDR2 from the germline V gene are MGHDK and SYGVNS. The V end was cut by 1 base, the J end by 6 bases, with 9 bases between. This CDR3 spans 14 amino acids. The CDR3 reads CASSEFGAPGELFF. The CDR3 DNA reads TGTGCCAGCAGTGAATTTGGAGCCCCCGGGGAGCTGTTTTTT.

The chain combines TRBV6-5 with TRBJ1-1; no clear D gene. V dropped 2 bases and J dropped 7 bases, with 5 bases sitting between them. From germline, CDR1 is MNHEY and CDR2 SVGAGI. The CDR3 has 11 amino acids. The CDR3 DNA sequence: TGTGCCAGCAGTTACCGAGGTGAAGCTTTCTTT. It translates to CASSYRGEAFF.

This chain uses TRBV7-2 with TRBJ1-1, with D uncertain. CDR3 length equals 13 residues. The V and J ends lost 5 bases and 5 bases respectively, with 12 bases between them. The germline V gene encodes CDR1 SGHTA and CDR2 FQGNSA. The CDR3 region has the DNA TGTGCCAGCAGCAGTTGGTCGGGGACTGAAGCTTTCTTT. Its translation is CASSSWSGTEAFF.

V is TRBV19 and J is TRBJ2-7; 10 nucleotides align to TRBD1. CDR3 size: 13 residues. J lost 5 bases, V lost 7 bases, and 5 bases had no gene match. Germline-derived CDR1 and CDR2 are LNHDA and SQIVND (reference sequence). The CDR3 nucleotides are TGTGCCAGTAATAAAGGACAGGGGGACGAGCAGTACTTC. Translating it yields CASNKGQGDEQYF.

This chain links TRBV27 with TRBJ2-7; D is perhaps TRBD1 (5 bases). V lost 5 bases to trimming and J lost 2 bases, with 10 bases between them. Germline V lookup: CDR1 MNHEY, CDR2 SMNVEV (reference sequence). The CDR3 runs to 13 residues. As DNA, the CDR3 is TGTGCCAGCAGTCTGACAGAGACCTACGAGCAGTACTTC. The encoded protein is CASSLTETYEQYF.

As DNA, the CDR3 is TGTGCCAGCAGTTCCACAATCAATGAGCAGTTCTTC. Protein product: CASSSTINEQFF. The chain employs TRBV6-6 and TRBJ2-1, with D hard to call. Trimming left V 4 bases short and J 6 bases short, with 7 bases between. CDR1 is MNHNY, CDR2 SVGAGI, per germline (reference sequence). The CDR3 runs to 12 residues.

The V gene is TRBV4-1, the J gene TRBJ1-2, with D possibly TRBD1 on 6 matching bases. This CDR3 is built from 17 residues. Germline V lookup: CDR1 MGHRA, CDR2 YSYEKL. With 3 bases removed from V and 5 bases from J, the gap between germline ends came to 22 bases. The CDR3 protein is CASSHLIRQEEGYGYTF. In nucleotides, the CDR3 is TGCGCCAGCAGCCATCTCATTCGACAGGAGGAAGGGTATGGCTACACCTTC.